These 26 T cell receptor beta chains were sequenced from one sample in a study of blood T cell repertoires in COVID-19. Produced via immunoSEQ multiplex PCR; TCRdb's table is partial and in-frame only. The sample includes about 50,000 clones, approximately 91% of them seen just once. The source material was peripheral blood. The receptors stem from a human donor in a cohort sampled during active COVID-19.

The V call is TRBV5-1, the J call TRBJ2-3; TRBD2 matches at 9 bases. The CDR3 sequence is 16 residues long. The J segment lost 5 bases and the V segment lost 0 bases, leaving 7 bases of the junction unmatched. Germline lookup yields CDR1 SGHRS and CDR2 YFSETQ. CDR3 region: CASSLGVAGAQDTQYF. The CDR3 nucleotides read TGCGCCAGCAGCTTGGGGGTAGCGGGAGCTCAAGATACGCAGTATTTT. The whole variable domain, filled in from reference TRBV5-1 and TRBJ2-3, reads KAGVTQTPRYLIKTRGQQVTLSCSPISGHRSVSWYQQTPGQGLQFLFEYFSETQRNKGNFPGRFSGRQFSNSRSEMNVSTLELGDSALYLCASSLGVAGAQDTQYFGPGTRLTVL.

This clone has only one observation. V and J are TRBV28 and TRBJ1-3; a possible D gene is TRBD1 (6 bases). The V end was cut by 7 bases, the J end by 3 bases, with 16 bases between. CDR3 length equals 15 residues. Per germline, CDR1 MDHEN and CDR2 SYDVKM. The CDR3 spells CASNTQGGNGNTIYF. The CDR3 coding sequence is TGTGCCAGCAATACACAGGGTGGAAATGGAAACACCATATATTTT.

V and J are TRBV18 and TRBJ2-3; D may be TRBD1 (6 bases). Trimming stripped 1 base from V and 6 bases from J, with 20 bases between. The CDR3 runs to 17 residues. From germline, CDR1 is KGHSH and CDR2 LQKENI. In nucleotides, the CDR3 is TGTGCCAGCTCACCACAGTTACCGGGACAAGGGCCCGATACGCAGTATTTT. Encoded protein: CASSPQLPGQGPDTQYF.

The rearrangement joins TRBV11-2 to TRBJ2-2, with 11 bases identical to TRBD2. Losses at the gene ends were 4 bases for V and 6 bases for J; bases not matched to a gene: 7. Per germline, CDR1 SGHAT and CDR2 FQNNGV. The CDR3 consists of 16 residues. The CDR3 region is CASSSTSGSTSGELFF. The CDR3, as DNA: TGTGCCAGCAGCTCCACTAGCGGGAGTACCTCCGGGGAGCTGTTTTTT.

The sample holds a few counts of this clone. V is TRBV19 and J is TRBJ1-5; D is unresolved. This CDR3 has 15 amino acids. V lost 0 bases and J lost 4, with 10 bases in between. Germline loops: CDR1 LNHDA, CDR2 SQIVND (reference sequence). Written as DNA, the CDR3 is TGTGCCAGTAGTATAGAGGCTGAGAGGAATCAGCCCCAGCATTTT. It codes for CASSIEAERNQPQHF.

The chain carries TRBV12-3 or TRBV12-4 and TRBJ1-2; D call uncertain. Trimming took off 6 bases at V and 7 bases at J, with 9 bases between the two ends. This CDR3 is 11 amino acids long. CDR3 bases: TGTGCCAGCAGCAGATCCTTTGGCTACACCTTC. Amino acids: CASSRSFGYTF.

The gene calls are TRBV25-1 and TRBJ2-5; 9 bases match TRBD2. Germline assignment: CDR1 MGHDK and CDR2 SYGVNS. This CDR3 comprises 14 residues. The V and J ends lost 6 bases and 4 bases, in that order; junction bases with no gene match: 6. The CDR3 sequence is CASSYSGRGETQYF. Here the CDR3 DNA reads TGTGCCAGCAGCTATAGCGGGAGAGGAGAGACCCAGTACTTC.

The rearrangement joins TRBV7-9 to TRBJ2-7; D might be TRBD1 (6 bases). The CDR3 totals 17 residues. Trimming left V 4 bases short and J 3 bases short, with 22 bases between. Germline CDR1 reads SEHNR; CDR2 reads FQNEAQ (reference sequence). This chain's CDR3 is CASSSNGQPPMNYEQYF. CDR3 nucleotide sequence: TGTGCCAGCAGCTCTAACGGACAGCCACCTATGAACTACGAGCAGTACTTC.

The V gene is TRBV7-2, the J gene TRBJ2-3; the D gene is possibly TRBD1 (5 bases). CDR1 and CDR2 from the germline V gene are SGHTA and FQGNSA. V was clipped by 1 base and J by 0 bases, with 11 bases between them. CDR3 length equals 16 residues. CDR3 sequence (DNA): TGTGCCAGCAGCTTAGTGGCAGGGCCCAGCACAGATACGCAGTATTTT. It is translated as CASSLVAGPSTDTQYF.

The chain carries TRBV7-9 and TRBJ2-7, with D perhaps TRBD2 (6 bases). Looked up from germline, CDR1 is SEHNR and CDR2 is FQNEAQ (reference sequence). CDR3 length: 15 amino acids. V was clipped by 1 base and J by 7 bases, with 17 bases between them. The CDR3 nucleotides are TGTGCCAGCAGCTTAGAAGCGGGCGGCTTAGGAGAGCAGTACTTC. It yields the protein CASSLEAGGLGEQYF.

V and J are TRBV7-9 and TRBJ2-1; 9 bases fit TRBD1. Germline V lookup: CDR1 SEHNR, CDR2 FQNEAQ (reference sequence). The trim removed 5 bases at V and 9 bases at J, leaving 8 bases unmatched. The CDR3 is made up of 14 amino acids. CDR3: CASSGQGMKTEQFF. The CDR3 DNA follows: TGTGCCAGCAGCGGACAGGGGATGAAGACTGAGCAGTTCTTC. The whole variable domain, filled in from reference TRBV7-9 and TRBJ2-1, reads DTGVSQNPRHKITKRGQNVTFRCDPISEHNRLYWYRQTLGQGPEFLTYFQNEAQLEKSRLLSDRFSAERPKGSFSTLEIQRTEQGDSAMYLCASSGQGMKTEQFFGPGTRLTVL.

This chain uses TRBV5-1 with TRBJ2-3; no firm D call. The CDR3 runs 16 residues. The V gene's germline CDR1 is SGHRS and CDR2 YFSETQ. Trimming took 0 bases from V and 2 from J, leaving 13 bases between them. The CDR3 DNA sequence: TGCGCCAGCAGCTTGGGCGGCCGCGAGAACACAGATACGCAGTATTTT. This encodes CASSLGGRENTDTQYF.

J is TRBJ2-7 and V is TRBV15; TRBD2 matches 10 bases. The CDR3 sequence is 15 residues long. Germline V gene sequence: CDR1 LNHNV, CDR2 YYDKDF (reference sequence). J was trimmed by 7 bases and V by 0 bases; bases with no gene match: 6. CDR3 region: CATSRDTVGLAEQYV. The CDR3 DNA reads TGTGCCACCAGCAGAGATACGGTGGGACTAGCGGAGCAGTACGTC.

V is TRBV6-6 and J is TRBJ2-5; 7 nucleotides match TRBD2. The CDR3 spans 10 residues. The V segment lost 8 bases and the J segment 7 bases; nucleotides outside the gene matches: 1. CDR1 is MNHNY, CDR2 SVGAGI, per germline (reference sequence). CDR3 in amino acids: CASPGGTQYF. The CDR3 DNA sequence: TGTGCCAGCCCGGGGGGGACCCAGTACTTC.

The chain links TRBV7-2 to TRBJ2-3; a possible D gene is TRBD1 (5 bases). In germline, CDR1 is SGHTA, CDR2 FQGNSA. The CDR3 extends over 16 amino acids. Trimming left V 8 bases short and J 0 bases short, with 18 bases between. The CDR3 protein is CASRHYTGPSTDTQYF. In nucleotides, the CDR3 is TGTGCCAGCCGCCACTATACAGGACCTAGCACAGATACGCAGTATTTT.

This clone has just one count. CDR3 loop: CASSFADRRSYEQYF. For the CDR3, the DNA is TGTGCCAGCAGTTTTGCGGACAGGCGCTCCTACGAGCAGTACTTC. V usage is TRBV28 and J usage is TRBJ2-7, with TRBD1 matching over 7 bases. V lost 3 bases to trimming and J lost 0 bases; unmatched junction nucleotides: 5. The germline V gene has CDR1 MDHEN and CDR2 SYDVKM. The length of the CDR3 is 15 residues.

The rearrangement joins TRBV9 to TRBJ2-1, with D possibly matching TRBD1 (6 bases). Trimming removed 2 bases from V and 4 bases from J, with 13 bases in between. Germline CDR1 is SGDLS and CDR2 is YYNGEE. The CDR3 is made up of 15 amino acids. CDR3 sequence reads: CASSVSRQGYNEQFF. Here the CDR3 DNA reads TGTGCCAGCAGCGTCTCGAGGCAGGGGTACAATGAGCAGTTCTTC.

The chain uses TRBV29-1 and TRBJ1-2; D remains unclear. Per the germline V gene, CDR1 is SQVTM and CDR2 is ANQGSEA. The CDR3 runs 12 residues. V was shortened by 6 bases and J by 7 bases, with 15 bases between the two germline ends. CDR3 in DNA: TGCAGCGTGACCTCAGGCTCTCCTGGCTACACCTTC. Its protein product is CSVTSGSPGYTF.

This clone appeared once. This chain uses TRBV6-6 with TRBJ1-3, with 9 bases aligning to TRBD1. Germline V gene lookup returns CDR1 MNHNY and CDR2 SVGAGI (reference sequence). The V gene end was trimmed by 6 bases and the J gene end by 4 bases; junction bases not matched to a gene: 7. The CDR3 sequence is 15 residues long. CDR3 loop: CASRETGGTGNTIYF. CDR3 coding DNA: TGTGCCAGCAGAGAAACAGGGGGCACAGGAAACACCATATATTTT.

This sequence joins TRBV10-3 and TRBJ2-3, with a weak D call TRBD2 (6 bases). Germline V gene lookup returns CDR1 ENHRY and CDR2 SYGVKD. V gave up 2 bases and J gave up 5 bases, with 11 bases separating them. The CDR3 is 14 amino acids. The CDR3 DNA reads TGTGCCATCAGTGAGGGGCTAGCGATAGATACGCAGTATTTT. This codes for CAISEGLAIDTQYF.

The CDR3 sequence is CASSQDRRSGQRNEKLFF. CDR3 sequence (DNA): TGCGCCAGCAGCCAAGATCGCCGCTCGGGACAGCGTAATGAAAAACTGTTTTTT. The chain links TRBV4-1 to TRBJ1-4; 7 bases are shared with TRBD1. The CDR3 totals 18 residues. Losses at the gene ends were 0 bases for V and 4 bases for J; bases not matched to a gene: 11. CDR1 and CDR2 from the germline V gene are MGHRA and YSYEKL.

CDR3 region: CASSIRAGLAFNSNEQFF. The CDR3 DNA follows: TGTGCCAGCAGCATCCGAGCGGGGCTAGCGTTCAACTCAAATGAGCAGTTCTTC. V usage is TRBV11-2 and J usage is TRBJ2-1, with 7 bases that match TRBD2. The CDR3 runs 18 residues. After removal of 5 bases from V and 7 bases from J, the junction contained 20 bases not matched to a gene. CDR1 and CDR2 (germline): SGHAT, FQNNGV.

The chain carries TRBV7-8 and TRBJ2-7, with 8 bases matching TRBD2. CDR1 is SGHVS and CDR2 is FQNEAQ in the germline V gene. With V trimmed by 5 bases and J by 2 bases, 5 bases remained unmatched. The CDR3 has 14 residues. The CDR3 sequence: CASSLGAGAYEQYF. CDR3 DNA sequence: TGTGCCAGCAGCCTCGGAGCGGGGGCCTACGAGCAGTACTTC.

The chain couples TRBV5-1 to TRBJ1-6; 8 positions agree with TRBD1. J gave up 8 bases and V 4 bases, and 8 bases lay outside the gene matches. Germline values: CDR1 SGHRS, CDR2 YFSETQ. The CDR3 is 15 residues long. CDR3 sequence reads: CASSPRTGTDSPLHF. CDR3 DNA: TGCGCCAGCAGCCCCCGGACAGGGACAGATTCACCCCTCCACTTT.

This clone was seen only once. This chain uses TRBV24-1 with TRBJ2-7; TRBD2 is a possible D gene (5 bases). Germline lookup yields CDR1 KGHDR and CDR2 SFDVKD. Between the trimmed V and J ends, which lost 9 bases and 3 bases, there was a span of 11 bases. This CDR3 is 12 amino acids long. CDR3 protein: CATEGWVYEQYV. The CDR3 DNA is TGTGCCACCGAGGGTTGGGTCTACGAGCAGTACGTC.

J is TRBJ1-1 and V is TRBV5-4, with D possibly TRBD1 on 5 matching bases. This CDR3 contains 14 residues. The germline gives CDR1 SGHNT, CDR2 YYREEE (reference sequence). With 4 bases removed from V and 0 bases from J, the gap between germline ends came to 10 bases. The CDR3 region is CASSLDSMNTEAFF. CDR3 sequence (DNA): TGTGCCAGCAGCCTAGACAGTATGAACACTGAAGCTTTCTTT.